This TCR beta chain was documented in a study of T-cell reconstitution after alpha-beta-depleted transplantation in children. Germline V gives CDR1 MNHEY, CDR2 SVGAGI. J was trimmed by 6 bases and V by 6 bases; bases with no gene match: 9. The CDR3 has 15 residues. Unique molecular identifiers were incorporated during preparation of the TCRbeta library. MiXCR was run by TCRdb on the PCR reads, yielding one entry per CDR3 protein. The sample consists of some 240,000 distinct CDR3 sequences, 12% of them appearing once. This clonotype was seen many times. The clonotype comes from a human donor who donated a stem cell graft to a child with acute lymphoblastic leukemia. Sequences were derived from PBMCs from the stem cell graft donor, sampled from the stem cell graft. V is TRBV6-5 and J is TRBJ1-5; 9 bases are a match to TRBD1. The CDR3 is CASRPREQGAQPQHF. Here the CDR3 DNA reads TGTGCCAGCAGGCCACGTGAACAGGGGGCTCAGCCCCAGCATTTT.